A single sample is the source of the 20 T cell receptor beta chains below, sequenced in a study of T cell changes during pregnancy in multiple sclerosis. Profiling relied on immunoSEQ multiplex PCR, and the TCRdb table lists in-frame clones only, not all of them. The sample lists about 44,000 clones, about 96% occurring once. Sequencing was performed on peripheral blood, taken in the second trimester of pregnancy. Receptors were obtained from a female donor with multiple sclerosis, enrolled in a pregnancy study.

This rearrangement joins TRBV7-2 to TRBJ1-6, with 8 bases matching TRBD1. This CDR3 contains 15 residues. V lost 1 base, J lost 7 bases, and 3 bases stayed unmatched. Germline lookup yields CDR1 SGHTA and CDR2 FQGNSA. For the CDR3, the DNA is TGTGCCAGCAGCTTAGTTAGACAGGGGAATTCACCCCTCCACTTT. Encoded protein: CASSLVRQGNSPLHF. The variable domain in full, completed from reference TRBV7-2 and TRBJ1-6, reads GAGVSQSPSNKVTEKGKDVELRCDPISGHTALYWYRQSLGQGLEFLIYFQGNSAPDKSGLPSDRFSAERTGGSVSTLTIQRTQQEDSAVYLCASSLVRQGNSPLHFGNGTRLTVT.

The chain uses TRBV5-1 and TRBJ2-5, with 7 bases that match TRBD1. This CDR3 has 13 residues. Losses at the gene ends were 5 bases for V and 3 bases for J; bases not matched to a gene: 4. From germline, CDR1 is SGHRS and CDR2 YFSETQ. In DNA form, the CDR3 reads TGCGCCAGCAGGACAGGGTTAAAAGAGACCCAGTACTTC. Residues: CASRTGLKETQYF.

The chain combines TRBV2 with TRBJ2-7; TRBD1 is a possible D gene (5 bases). Trimming stripped 4 bases from V and 3 bases from J, with 7 bases between. In germline, CDR1 is SNHLY, CDR2 FYNNEI. CDR3 length: 12 residues. CDR3 residues: CASSADSYEQYF. For the CDR3, the DNA is TGTGCCAGCAGTGCAGACAGCTACGAGCAGTACTTC.

The chain has TRBV7-2 and TRBJ2-3; 7 bases agree with TRBD1. The J segment lost 1 base and the V segment lost 4 bases, leaving 8 bases of the junction unmatched. The V gene's germline CDR1 is SGHTA and CDR2 FQGNSA. This CDR3 contains 16 residues. The CDR3 sequence is CASSSASDRGTDTQYF. CDR3 nucleotide sequence: TGTGCCAGCAGCTCTGCTTCCGACAGGGGCACAGATACGCAGTATTTT.

The count of this clone is one. The CDR3 bases are TGTGCCAGCAGCTTAGGTAGCGGGAGTACCTACGAGCAGTACTTC. It yields the protein CASSLGSGSTYEQYF. The chain carries TRBV11-3 and TRBJ2-7; the match to TRBD2 covers 9 bases. The germline V gene encodes CDR1 SGHNT and CDR2 YENEEA. V shed 1 base, J shed 2 bases, and the junction held 3 bases outside the gene matches. This CDR3 region has 15 residues.

The J gene is TRBJ1-2, the V gene TRBV6-1; TRBD1 is a possible D gene (5 bases). Germline CDR1 and CDR2: MNHNS and SASEGT. V was shortened by 4 bases and J by 4 bases, with 16 bases between the two germline ends. The CDR3 extends over 15 amino acids. The CDR3 is CASSADRSQGYGYTF. The DNA of the CDR3 is TGTGCCAGCAGTGCAGATAGGAGTCAGGGCTATGGCTACACCTTC.

This rearrangement joins TRBV7-2 to TRBJ2-5; D not resolved. The CDR3 is 14 residues long. V dropped 2 bases and J dropped 0 bases, with 7 bases sitting between them. Germline CDR1 SGHTA, CDR2 FQGNSA. The CDR3 DNA sequence: TGTGCCAGCAGCTTATTTAGAAACCAAGAGACCCAGTACTTC. Protein product: CASSLFRNQETQYF. Full variable domain (rest looked up from reference TRBV7-2 and TRBJ2-5): GAGVSQSPSNKVTEKGKDVELRCDPISGHTALYWYRQSLGQGLEFLIYFQGNSAPDKSGLPSDRFSAERTGGSVSTLTIQRTQQEDSAVYLCASSLFRNQETQYFGPGTRLLVL.

The V and J genes are TRBV7-9 and TRBJ2-5, with unresolved D. The length of the CDR3 is 15 residues. Trimming cost V 1 base and J 2 bases, with 11 bases left between them. Germline V gives CDR1 SEHNR, CDR2 FQNEAQ (reference sequence). This chain's CDR3 is CASSLVARVQETQYF. The CDR3 region has the DNA TGTGCCAGCAGCTTAGTCGCACGGGTTCAAGAGACCCAGTACTTC.

The chain carries TRBV5-6 and TRBJ1-1; the D gene is possibly TRBD1 (6 bases). Germline assignment: CDR1 SGHDT and CDR2 YYEEEE. CDR3 length: 14 residues. V lost 6 bases, J lost 7 bases, and 19 bases lay in between. The CDR3 sequence is CASNLQGAVNEAFF. The CDR3 nucleotides are TGTGCCAGCAACCTACAGGGAGCAGTGAATGAAGCTTTCTTT.

The chain joins TRBV5-5 to TRBJ1-2; TRBD1 agrees at 7 bases. Germline loops: CDR1 SGHKS, CDR2 YYEKEE (reference sequence). The trim removed 1 base at V and 1 base at J, leaving 7 bases unmatched. The CDR3 has 16 residues. The chain's CDR3 is CASSLRDRAFNYGYTF. As DNA, the CDR3 is TGTGCCAGCAGCTTGCGAGACAGGGCCTTTAACTATGGCTACACCTTC.

The genes are TRBV28 and TRBJ1-2, with a weak D call TRBD1 (5 bases). The CDR3 extends over 15 amino acids. V was pared by 1 base and J by 6 bases, with 15 bases between. Germline loops: CDR1 MDHEN, CDR2 SYDVKM. The CDR3, as DNA: TGTGCCAGCAGTTTATCCCGGGGGATATTAGATGGCTACACCTTC. Residues: CASSLSRGILDGYTF.

The V gene is TRBV11-3, the J gene TRBJ2-3; D is perhaps TRBD1 (5 bases). The V gene lost 1 base and the J gene lost 7 bases, with 9 bases spanning the gap. This CDR3 comprises 13 residues. Germline values: CDR1 SGHNT, CDR2 YENEEA. The CDR3 region is CASSLGRGNTQYF. CDR3 DNA sequence: TGTGCCAGCAGCTTAGGTAGGGGAAATACGCAGTATTTT.

As to this clone: One end of the junction is discordant with germline, which a read error may explain. This CDR3 is also generated by other DNA sequences in the sample. V and J are TRBV10-2 and TRBJ2-7; D remains ambiguous. Germline V gives CDR1 WSHSY, CDR2 SAAADI. This CDR3 has 12 amino acids. This chain's CDR3 is CACLGRTYEQYF. CDR3 sequence (DNA): TGTGCCTGCCTTGGGCGAACCTACGAGCAGTACTTC.

The chain employs TRBV5-1 and TRBJ1-2, with no clear D. Per the germline V gene, CDR1 is SGHRS and CDR2 is YFSETQ. Trimming removed 4 bases at V and 0 bases at J, with 7 bases between. The length of the CDR3 is 13 residues. The CDR3 nucleotides read TGCGCCAGCAGCCCTGACACTAACTATGGCTACACCTTC. Its translation: CASSPDTNYGYTF. The full variable domain, its missing parts supplied by reference TRBV5-1 and TRBJ1-2, is KAGVTQTPRYLIKTRGQQVTLSCSPISGHRSVSWYQQTPGQGLQFLFEYFSETQRNKGNFPGRFSGRQFSNSRSEMNVSTLELGDSALYLCASSPDTNYGYTFGSGTRLTVV.

A single count supports this clone. This rearrangement joins TRBV19 to TRBJ1-1; D perhaps matches TRBD1 (6 bases). Per the germline V gene, CDR1 is LNHDA and CDR2 is SQIVND (reference sequence). The CDR3 spans 14 residues. The V and J ends lost 6 bases and 0 bases respectively, with 11 bases between them. CDR3 residues: CASRDSAMNTEAFF. For the CDR3, the DNA is TGTGCCAGTAGGGACAGCGCGATGAACACTGAAGCTTTCTTT.

The chain has TRBV19 and TRBJ1-5, with D uncertain. The CDR3 is made up of 13 amino acids. CDR1 LNHDA and CDR2 SQIVND come from the germline V gene (reference sequence). V shed 5 bases and J shed 1 base, with 6 bases lying between them. The DNA of the CDR3 is TGTGCCAGTAGTGTTCAGAGCAATCAGCCCCAGCATTTT. Protein: CASSVQSNQPQHF. Full variable domain (remainder filled in from reference TRBV19 and TRBJ1-5): DGGITQSPKYLFRKEGQNVTLSCEQNLNHDAMYWYRQDPGQGLRLIYYSQIVNDFQKGDIAEGYSVSREKKESFPLTVTSAQKNPTAFYLCASSVQSNQPQHFGDGTRLSIL.

V is TRBV9 and J is TRBJ2-1; 11 positions agree with TRBD2. Germline values: CDR1 SGDLS, CDR2 YYNGEE. V shed 0 bases and J 6 bases; nucleotides not matched to a gene: 5. CDR3 length: 16 residues. The CDR3 region has the DNA TGTGCCAGCAGCGTAGCCGCTAGCGGGGGGTCCAATGAGCAGTTCTTC. Translation gives CASSVAASGGSNEQFF.

The chain recombines TRBV19 with TRBJ1-2; D uncertain. In germline, CDR1 is LNHDA, CDR2 SQIVND (reference sequence). The CDR3 extends over 14 amino acids. Trimming pared 6 bases from V and 4 bases from J, leaving 15 bases between. The CDR3 nucleotides are TGTGCCAGTAGCAAGACCGGGTCCACCTATGGCTACACCTTC. Translating it yields CASSKTGSTYGYTF.

Comment on this clone: A read error may account for a junction end that differs from germline. Other nucleotide sequences in the sample specify the same CDR3. V and J are TRBV6-1 and TRBJ1-3; no definite D call. The germline V gene encodes CDR1 MNHNS and CDR2 SASEGT. This CDR3 region has 14 residues. CDR3 coding DNA: TGCGCCAGCAGTGAACAATCCTCTGGAAACACCATATATTTT. This sequence encodes CASSEQSSGNTIYF.

V and J are TRBV2 and TRBJ2-7; TRBD1 is a possible D gene (5 bases). The CDR3 extends over 15 amino acids. Trimming shortened V by 2 bases and J by 2 bases, and 13 bases separated the two germline ends. Germline V CDR1 and CDR2: SNHLY, FYNNEI. DNA of the CDR3: TGTGCCAGCAGTGAATCCAGGGCAAGACCCTACGAGCAGTACTTC. Translation gives CASSESRARPYEQYF.